A selection of T cell receptor beta chains follows, all from one sample in a study of shared clonotypes between healthy human individuals. Only in-frame clones appear in the TCRdb table, and some are missing; sequencing was by immunoSEQ multiplex PCR. This repertoire shows 400,000 to 500,000 clones, 79% found once; its top ten account for about 12%. Sequencing used PBMCs. These receptor sequences come from a woman in her 40s in good health. Some clones in this sample may be carry-over from other donors' samples. The CDR3 runs from the conserved cysteine through the conserved F or W.

j_call: TRBJ1-2
v_call: TRBV2
cdr3_aa: CASSEGEYYGYTF

j_call: TRBJ2-1
v_call: TRBV18
cdr3_aa: CASSPRRNEQFF

j_call: TRBJ2-7
v_call: TRBV28
cdr3_aa: CASSLGLAGSYEQYF

j_call: TRBJ1-4
v_call: TRBV9
cdr3_aa: CASSVGSVNEKLFF

j_call: TRBJ2-5
v_call: TRBV6-1
cdr3_aa: CASSEAVGGETQYF

j_call: TRBJ1-1
v_call: TRBV7-2
cdr3_aa: CASSLAVDGSGKAFF

j_call: TRBJ2-2
v_call: TRBV9
cdr3_aa: CASSRTGQGAGELFF

j_call: TRBJ2-7
v_call: TRBV5-4
cdr3_aa: CASSRSTGSYEQYF

j_call: TRBJ2-2
v_call: TRBV5-4
cdr3_aa: CASSRRGRGTGELFF

j_call: TRBJ1-4
v_call: TRBV15
cdr3_aa: CATSRGTALDNEKLFF

j_call: TRBJ2-1
v_call: TRBV7-9
cdr3_aa: CASSPRGGSSYNEQFF

j_call: TRBJ2-3
v_call: TRBV13
cdr3_aa: CASSLIGIRTDTQYF

j_call: TRBJ1-5
v_call: TRBV7-2
cdr3_aa: CASSLVGGNMGQPQHF

j_call: TRBJ2-7
v_call: TRBV4-3
cdr3_aa: CASSQDWRGHYEQYF

j_call: TRBJ2-1
v_call: TRBV13
cdr3_aa: CASSPMGLAANEQFF

j_call: TRBJ2-1
v_call: TRBV6-5
cdr3_aa: CASSYSFGNEQFF

j_call: TRBJ2-1
v_call: TRBV27
cdr3_aa: CASSPIAGSYNEQFF

j_call: TRBJ2-1
v_call: TRBV10-3
cdr3_aa: CATSLGDYNEQFF

j_call: TRBJ1-2
v_call: TRBV14
cdr3_aa: CASSNLGRGDYGYTF

j_call: TRBJ2-3
v_call: TRBV5-1
cdr3_aa: CASSWSGTDTDTQYF

j_call: TRBJ2-5
v_call: TRBV11-1
cdr3_aa: CASSSLGLGPQETQYF

j_call: TRBJ2-7
v_call: TRBV18
cdr3_aa: CASSPPAGYEQYF

j_call: TRBJ2-7
v_call: TRBV10-1
cdr3_aa: CARPTLKDYYEQYF

j_call: TRBJ2-2
v_call: TRBV7-3
cdr3_aa: CASSLSRGDTGELFF

j_call: TRBJ1-1
v_call: TRBV27
cdr3_aa: CASSRDRGNTEAFF

j_call: TRBJ1-2
v_call: TRBV2
cdr3_aa: CASSGARGVLNYGYTF

j_call: TRBJ1-4
v_call: TRBV7-8
cdr3_aa: CASSLGGEPNEKLFF

j_call: TRBJ1-5
v_call: TRBV7-9
cdr3_aa: CASSLEVGQGPSLNQPQHF

j_call: TRBJ2-1
v_call: TRBV7-2
cdr3_aa: CASTPASGTYNEQFF

j_call: TRBJ1-2
v_call: TRBV5-1
cdr3_aa: CASSPNRGRGDGYTF

j_call: TRBJ2-1
v_call: TRBV7-2
cdr3_aa: CASSFVQAYNEQFF

j_call: TRBJ2-5
v_call: TRBV11-2
cdr3_aa: CASSDHPEETQYF

j_call: TRBJ1-5
v_call: TRBV2
cdr3_aa: CASSERRNSNQPQHF

j_call: TRBJ2-5
v_call: TRBV18
cdr3_aa: CASSPDGGTYQETQYF

j_call: TRBJ1-3
v_call: TRBV30
cdr3_aa: CAWTLRSTSGNTIYF

j_call: TRBJ1-1
v_call: TRBV9
cdr3_aa: CASSPRTGSGTEAFF

j_call: TRBJ1-2
v_call: TRBV4-1
cdr3_aa: CASSQEGGDSVRGYTF

j_call: TRBJ2-1
v_call: TRBV27
cdr3_aa: CASSQSGRGSFMIF

j_call: TRBJ2-2
v_call: TRBV4-3
cdr3_aa: CASSQLTTGTHNTGELFF

j_call: TRBJ1-2
v_call: TRBV5-4
cdr3_aa: CASSTVEGYGYTF

j_call: TRBJ2-6
v_call: TRBV4-1
cdr3_aa: CASSRGREAGANVLTF

j_call: TRBJ1-3
v_call: TRBV7-2
cdr3_aa: CASSRPGVEGSGNTIYF

j_call: TRBJ2-3
v_call: TRBV13
cdr3_aa: CASSLGLAGADYTPDTQYF

j_call: TRBJ2-3
v_call: TRBV11-2
cdr3_aa: CASSAVGTSGRAGTDTQYF

j_call: TRBJ2-5
v_call: TRBV7-9
cdr3_aa: CASSLVSGETQYF

j_call: TRBJ1-5
v_call: TRBV4-1
cdr3_aa: CASSQDSRAGQPQHF

j_call: TRBJ2-6
v_call: TRBV5-5
cdr3_aa: CASSLFGQLSGANVLTF

j_call: TRBJ2-1
v_call: TRBV6-6
cdr3_aa: CASSYSSSVNEQFF

j_call: TRBJ1-1
v_call: TRBV28
cdr3_aa: CASSLSSEAFF

j_call: TRBJ2-1
v_call: TRBV5-1
cdr3_aa: CASSLEGGNKNEQFF

j_call: TRBJ1-1
v_call: TRBV30
cdr3_aa: CAWTETGPRFSEAFF

j_call: TRBJ2-7
v_call: TRBV9
cdr3_aa: CASSETSGTTYEQYF